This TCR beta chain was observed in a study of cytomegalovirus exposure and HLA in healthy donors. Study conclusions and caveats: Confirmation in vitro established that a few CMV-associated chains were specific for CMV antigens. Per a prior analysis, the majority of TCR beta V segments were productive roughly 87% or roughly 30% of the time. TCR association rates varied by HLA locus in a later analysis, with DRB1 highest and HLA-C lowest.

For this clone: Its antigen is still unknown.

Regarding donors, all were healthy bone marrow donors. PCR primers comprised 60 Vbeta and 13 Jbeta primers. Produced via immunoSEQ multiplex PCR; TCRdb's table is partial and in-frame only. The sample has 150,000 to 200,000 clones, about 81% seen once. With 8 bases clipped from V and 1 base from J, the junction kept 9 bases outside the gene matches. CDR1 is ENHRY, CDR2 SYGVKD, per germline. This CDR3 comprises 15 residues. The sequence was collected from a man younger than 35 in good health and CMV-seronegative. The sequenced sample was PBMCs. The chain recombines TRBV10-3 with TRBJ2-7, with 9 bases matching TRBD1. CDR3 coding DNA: TGTGCCATCTTGGCCACCGACAGGGGGTCCTACGAGCAGTACTTC. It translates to CAILATDRGSYEQYF.